In its sample, the clone carrying this TCR beta chain was seen a few times. This entry comes from a study of beta chain features in type 1 diabetes. The sequenced template was cDNA made from the entire isolated RNA. Libraries were prepared by immunoSEQ multiplex PCR; TCRdb keeps only in-frame clonotypes and omits some of them. The sample records about 180,000 clones, about 13% being singletons. This clonotype was obtained from a woman aged 18 to 35 in good health. The sample taken for sequencing was central memory CD4+ T cells from blood.

The CDR3 reads CASSLGGDRGGQPQHF. DNA of the CDR3: TGTGCCAGCAGCTTAGGAGGGGACAGGGGTGGGCAGCCCCAGCATTTT. This chain joins TRBV7-2 and TRBJ1-5; 10 nucleotides line up with TRBD1. The V and J ends lost 1 base and 7 bases, in that order; junction bases with no gene match: 7. Germline CDR1 reads SGHTA; CDR2 reads FQGNSA. CDR3 size: 16 residues.